The source of this T cell receptor beta chain is a study of blood T cell repertoires in COVID-19. V was cut by 7 bases and J by 5 bases, with 20 bases left in between. This CDR3 has 15 amino acids. Germline CDR1 and CDR2: LGHDT and YNNKEL (reference sequence). Profiled with immunoSEQ multiplex PCR; TCRdb holds only in-frame clones, not every one. Among 250,000 to 350,000 clones listed, 75% to 90% were seen once. Either two negative PCRs, clearance, or symptom resolution qualified Cohort 3 donors as recovered. The sequencing input was PBMCs or T cells enriched from blood (not recorded which). The chain couples TRBV3-1 (or the pseudogene TRBV3-2) to TRBJ1-2; maybe TRBD1 (6 bases). The clonotype comes from a woman aged 25 to 39 who had recovered from COVID-19. The DNA for the CDR3 is TGTGCCAGCACCCCAAGAGGGGGTACAGGGTATGGCTACACCTTC. The encoded protein is CASTPRGGTGYGYTF.